This T cell receptor (beta chain) was captured in a study of CD8+ T cells in alopecia areata. Sequencing templates came from extracted RNA that was reverse transcribed into cDNA. The data were produced by immunoSEQ multiplex PCR, yet TCRdb's version contains in-frame clones alone and is incomplete. The data contain under 250,000 clones, approximately 60% of them singletons. This clone was counted a few times. CDR1 is MGHRA and CDR2 is YSYEKL in the germline V gene. The CDR3 is 17 residues long. V shed 0 bases and J shed 3 bases, with 15 bases lying between them. The gene calls are TRBV4-1 and TRBJ1-5; TRBD1 might be the D (5 bases). The sample taken for sequencing was CD8+ T cells sorted from blood. The sequence was obtained from a human donor in good health. The CDR3 reads CASSQDGQGGLNQPQHF. CDR3 DNA: TGCGCCAGCAGCCAAGATGGGCAGGGAGGGCTCAATCAGCCCCAGCATTTT.